This TCR beta chain stems from a study of blood T cell repertoires in COVID-19. Study-level information: The United States, Italy and Spain provided the acute and convalescent COVID-19 samples. The analysed material was cDNA or gDNA that came from T cells, B-cell-depleted T cells, or PBMCs.

In the original analysis: Amplification of reference gene primers was used by the study to estimate nucleated cell counts. Data came from immunoSEQ multiplex PCR; TCRdb stores just in-frame clones and leaves some out. The V and J calls and clone size come from that table; D and trimming were worked out from the DNA. The sample includes fewer than 350,000 clones, 70% to 90% of them seen just once. In this sample, this clone turned up many times. Germline lookup yields CDR1 SGDLS and CDR2 YYNGEE. The ends lost 4 bases at V and 0 bases at J; junction bases unmatched: 8. CDR3 size: 16 residues. V and J are TRBV9 and TRBJ2-3, with 7 bases lining up with TRBD2. The clonotype comes from a woman aged 30 to 39 who had recovered from COVID-19. The sample comprised peripheral blood. The CDR3 DNA is TGTGCCAGCAGCCCCTGGGGTAGCGGGAGCACAGATACGCAGTATTTT. Encoded protein: CASSPWGSGSTDTQYF.